Listed below are T cell receptor beta chains from one sample, sequenced in a study of T cell responses to AZD1222 COVID-19 vaccine. Sequenced by immunoSEQ multiplex PCR; TCRdb stores in-frame clones only, minus some. The sample has approximately 150,000 clones; over 85% are singletons. The starting material was peripheral blood, obtained on day 0 of AZD1222 vaccination. The receptor source for this set is an adult in good health. Both conserved end residues are part of each CDR3. The D gene is left open where the match is weak.

>TRBJ1-1|TRBV19|-
TGTGCCAGTAGTATAAACAGACGTTACATGAACACTGAAGCTTTCTTT
CASSINRRYMNTEAFF
>TRBJ1-2|TRBV7-9|TRBD1
TGTGCCAGCAGCCCCAAACTAGGACAGGGTCCTGGCTACACCTTC
CASSPKLGQGPGYTF
>TRBJ2-7|TRBV19|-
TGTGCCAGTAGTACACCCGGGTCTAACTCCTACGAGCAGTACTTC
CASSTPGSNSYEQYF
>TRBJ2-2|TRBV6-5|TRBD1
TGTGCCAGCAAAGGACAGGAAGACACCGGGGAGCTGTTTTTT
CASKGQEDTGELFF
>TRBJ2-5|TRBV10-1|-
TGCGCCAGCAGTGAGTGGAAGTGGGAGACCCAGTACTTC
CASSEWKWETQYF
>TRBJ1-1|TRBV19|-
TGTGCCAGTAGTATAGATGTTCAACCCCTATGGGGTGCTTTCTTT
CASSIDVQPLWGAFF
>TRBJ1-6|TRBV7-8|-
TGTGCCAGCAGCCCCCGACCCCGGGACGCCAGCCATGTTAATTCACCCCTCCACTTT
CASSPRPRDASHVNSPLHF
>TRBJ1-6|TRBV30|-
TGTGCCTGGACCCCGGGACCCAGGTATTCACCCCTCCACTTT
CAWTPGPRYSPLHF
>TRBJ2-3|TRBV12-3/TRBV12-4|-
TGTGCCAGCAGTGCCCGGATTCAAGATACGCAGTATTTT
CASSARIQDTQYF
>TRBJ2-7|TRBV2|-
TGTGCCAGCAGTGAGGGCGGGTCGTACGAGCAGTACTTC
CASSEGGSYEQYF